The 8 T cell receptor beta chains presented below share a single source sample, sequenced in a study of CD8+ T cells in alopecia areata. Reverse transcribed after extraction, RNA yielded cDNA as the sequencing template. This table comes from immunoSEQ multiplex PCR, and its TCRdb copy is limited to in-frame clones, with some not included. Of approximately 150,000 clones in the sample, 45% to 60% were seen once. Material for sequencing was CD4+ T cells sorted from blood. The receptors were sampled from a human donor in good health.

The chain combines TRBV5-6 with TRBJ1-3, with D possibly being TRBD1 (6 bases). Looked up from germline, CDR1 is SGHDT and CDR2 is YYEEEE. Trimming took off 0 bases at V and 9 bases at J, with 13 bases between the two ends. The CDR3 extends over 14 amino acids. CDR3 in amino acids: CASSLDTRGSTIYF. CDR3 in DNA: TGTGCCAGCAGCTTGGACACCAGGGGCAGCACCATATATTTT.

The chain couples TRBV30 to TRBJ1-1; D remains ambiguous. V was cut by 0 bases and J by 11 bases, with 13 bases left in between. CDR1 and CDR2 from the germline V gene are GTSNPN and SVGIG (reference sequence). The CDR3 sequence is 12 residues long. The CDR3 protein is CAWSVLPLRAFF. CDR3 DNA sequence: TGTGCCTGGAGTGTGCTACCGCTGAGGGCTTTCTTT.

A remark on this clone: This same CDR3 is encoded by further DNA sequences in the sample. The CDR3 DNA reads TGTGCCAGCAGCCGCCTAGCGGGAGCTTACAATGAGCAGTTCTTC. As protein: CASSRLAGAYNEQFF. The chain combines TRBV2 with TRBJ2-1; 10 bases fit TRBD2. The CDR3 spans 15 residues. In germline, CDR1 is SNHLY, CDR2 FYNNEI. After removal of 6 bases from V and 4 bases from J, the junction contained 6 bases not matched to a gene.

This clone was found a few times. The rearrangement uses TRBV6-5 and TRBJ1-6; D is perhaps TRBD1 (5 bases). CDR1 is MNHEY and CDR2 is SVGAGI in the germline V gene. V lost 8 bases, J lost 10 bases, and 15 bases lay in between. The CDR3 has 13 residues. The CDR3 nucleotides are TGTGCCAGCCGCGGCTCCGGGGCATCACCCCTCCACTTT. Protein sequence: CASRGSGASPLHF.

This rearrangement joins TRBV29-1 to TRBJ1-5, with TRBD1 as a possible D gene (5 bases). Germline V gene lookup returns CDR1 SQVTM and CDR2 ANQGSEA. Trimming took off 4 bases at V and 1 base at J, with 11 bases between the two ends. The CDR3 spans 14 residues. Here the CDR3 DNA reads TGCAGCGTTGGGGGGGGGTTGAGCAATCAGCCCCAGCATTTT. Its protein product is CSVGGGLSNQPQHF.

This chain links TRBV29-1 with TRBJ2-1; weak D call: TRBD1 (5 bases). Between the trimmed V and J ends, which lost 0 bases and 10 bases, there was a span of 13 bases. The V gene's germline CDR1 is SQVTM and CDR2 ANQGSEA. This CDR3 has 13 amino acids. CDR3 nucleotides: TGCAGCGTTGAAGATCAGGGCCCTAGGGAGCAGTTCTTC. This gives the protein CSVEDQGPREQFF.

This clone was counted at least ten times. The J gene is TRBJ2-1, the V gene TRBV15; D may be TRBD1 (6 bases). The CDR3 extends over 14 amino acids. Germline V gives CDR1 LNHNV, CDR2 YYDKDF (reference sequence). V was clipped by 5 bases and J by 5 bases, with 13 bases between them. The CDR3: CATSLDGGNNEQFF. CDR3 nucleotide sequence: TGTGCCACCAGCCTTGATGGGGGCAACAATGAGCAGTTCTTC.

This clone was observed a single time. J is TRBJ1-3 and V is TRBV30; D may be TRBD1 (5 bases). The CDR3 consists of 12 residues. Germline CDR1 reads GTSNPN; CDR2 reads SVGIG (reference sequence). V was pared by 0 bases and J by 11 bases, with 11 bases between. The CDR3 DNA sequence: TGTGCCTGGAGTGTACGCCGGGGCTCCATATATTTT. It encodes CAWSVRRGSIYF.